One and the same sample provided the 27 T cell receptor beta chains below, sequenced in a study of molecular identifiers for immune sequencing clone quantification. MiXCR, applied by TCRdb to the PCR reads, yields one record per CDR3 protein. The table includes 100,000 or so distinct CDR3 sequences, 21% detected once. Sequencing input: naive CD8+ T cells from blood, with Jurkat cell RNA spiked in. The subset was: FACS-sorted CD8+CD4-CCR7+CD45RA+ naive T cells. These receptors originate from a human donor in good health. Some libraries in this study had Jurkat cell RNA spiked in.

For this clonotype: This sequence may be a read error, since a much larger clone differs from it by one base. The V call is TRBV5-4, the J call TRBJ2-2, with D possibly TRBD2 on 5 matching bases. Looked up from germline, CDR1 is SGHNT and CDR2 is YYREEE (reference sequence). The CDR3 totals 14 residues. The CDR3 coding sequence is TGTGCCAGCAGGGACGCACTAGGTTCCGGGGAGCTGCTTTTT. Residues: CASRDALGSGELLF. The full variable domain, its missing parts supplied by reference TRBV5-4 and TRBJ2-2, is ETGVTQSPTHLIKTRGQQVTLRCSSQSGHNTVSWYQQALGQGPQFIFQYYREEENGRGNFPPRFSGLQFPNYSSELNVNALELDDSALYLCASRDALGSGELLFGEGSRLTVL.

As to this clonotype: This may be a read error: a much more frequent sequence differs by one nucleotide. The chain recombines TRBV27 with TRBJ2-5; D is perhaps TRBD1 (6 bases). The germline V gene encodes CDR1 MNHEY and CDR2 SMNVEV (reference sequence). This CDR3 has 14 residues. V was clipped by 5 bases and J by 9 bases, with 19 bases between them. The DNA of the CDR3 is TGTGCCAGCAGTCCTGGGACAAAGTGGTTGGCCCAGTACTTC. Residues: CASSPGTKWLAQYF.

This clonotype was seen many times. CDR3 coding DNA: TGTGCCAGCAGTTACGCCGGGACCGCGGAAAAACTGTTTTTT. It encodes CASSYAGTAEKLFF. The chain has TRBV6-2 or TRBV6-3 and TRBJ1-4, with D possibly TRBD1 on 5 matching bases. The CDR3 totals 14 residues. Trimming took 2 bases from V and 8 from J, leaving 12 bases between them. Germline CDR1 MNHEY, CDR2 SVGEGT.

This clonotype was detected many times. The rearrangement uses TRBV27 and TRBJ2-5, with 16 bases identical to TRBD2. CDR3 size: 19 residues. The V gene end was trimmed by 3 bases and the J gene end by 4 bases; junction bases not matched to a gene: 11. Germline values: CDR1 MNHEY, CDR2 SMNVEV (reference sequence). This CDR3 is CASSLYGTSGRVFPETQYF. The DNA for the CDR3 is TGTGCCAGCAGTTTGTACGGGACTAGCGGGAGGGTCTTTCCAGAGACCCAGTACTTC.

In this sample, this clonotype turned up many times. The chain uses TRBV27 and TRBJ1-5; no firm D call. This CDR3 region has 16 residues. V lost 5 bases, J lost 0 bases, and 14 bases lay in between. Germline V CDR1 and CDR2: MNHEY, SMNVEV (reference sequence). The CDR3 DNA reads as TGTGCCAGCAGTCCAAGCGGTCAGTATAGCAATCAGCCCCAGCATTTT. Amino acids: CASSPSGQYSNQPQHF.

The genes are TRBV13 and TRBJ2-7; D is ambiguous. Trimming removed 6 bases at V and 8 bases at J, with 17 bases between. This CDR3 is 13 amino acids long. The V gene's germline CDR1 is PRHDT and CDR2 FYEKMQ (reference sequence). In DNA form, the CDR3 reads TGTGCCAGCAGTTCCACCGACCCCTTTCAGCAGTACTTC. Translating gives CASSSTDPFQQYF.

This clonotype occurred a few times. The genes are TRBV25-1 and TRBJ2-1; D is possibly TRBD1 or TRBD2 (5 bases each). The V gene's germline CDR1 is MGHDK and CDR2 SYGVNS. CDR3 length equals 11 residues. V was cut by 5 bases and J by 10 bases, with 9 bases left in between. This chain's CDR3 is CASSRGTEQFF. CDR3 coding DNA: TGTGCCAGCAGTCGAGGGACGGAGCAGTTCTTC.

This clonotype was counted ten times or more. The V call is TRBV15, the J call TRBJ2-3; D is perhaps TRBD2 (6 bases). CDR1 is LNHNV and CDR2 is YYDKDF in the germline V gene (reference sequence). This CDR3 has 17 residues. V gave up 3 bases and J gave up 0 bases, with 16 bases separating them. CDR3 nucleotides: TGTGCCACCAGCAGGGGGACTGCAACGACTAGCACAGATACGCAGTATTTT. This codes for CATSRGTATTSTDTQYF.

Regarding this clonotype: A clone one base away is much larger, so this may be a read error. The gene calls are TRBV3-1 and TRBJ2-7; D gene ambiguous. Germline V gene sequence: CDR1 LGHDT, CDR2 YNNKEL (reference sequence). The CDR3 runs to 13 residues. The DNA of the CDR3 is TGTGCCAGCAGCCAAGATGGGCGGTACGGGCAGTACTTC. Protein: CASSQDGRYGQYF.

The rearrangement links TRBV6-2 or TRBV6-3 to TRBJ2-1, with a possible D match to TRBD2 (6 bases). Germline assignment: CDR1 MNHEY and CDR2 SVGEGT. The CDR3 consists of 13 residues. Trimming pared 6 bases from V and 8 bases from J, leaving 14 bases between. The CDR3 reads CASSPYGSYEQFF. The CDR3 nucleotides are TGTGCCAGCAGCCCCTACGGGAGCTATGAGCAGTTCTTC.

The V call is TRBV24-1, the J call TRBJ2-5, with TRBD1 matching 9 bases. V lost 5 bases and J lost 1; bases outside the gene matches: 1. Germline V gene sequence: CDR1 KGHDR, CDR2 SFDVKD. This CDR3 is 14 amino acids long. CDR3 nucleotides: TGTGCCACCAGTGGGGACAGGGTCCAAGAGACCCAGTACTTC. Translating it yields CATSGDRVQETQYF.

This clonotype was counted at least ten times. V gene TRBV5-4 combines with J gene TRBJ2-3, with TRBD2 as a possible D gene (6 bases). Germline V gene data show CDR1 as SGHNT and CDR2 as YYREEE (reference sequence). CDR3 length: 15 amino acids. V lost 0 bases, J lost 1 base, and 9 bases lay in between. CDR3 sequence (DNA): TGTGCCAGCAGCTTGGTAGGAGGGCGCACAGATACGCAGTATTTT. Encoded protein: CASSLVGGRTDTQYF.

This rearrangement joins TRBV3-1 to TRBJ2-2, with TRBD2 matching 8 bases. CDR3 length: 15 residues. V lost 4 bases and J lost 5; bases outside the gene matches: 6. Germline CDR1 is LGHDT and CDR2 is YNNKEL (reference sequence). The CDR3: CASSPSGLGTGELFF. The CDR3 DNA reads as TGTGCCAGCAGCCCTAGCGGGCTAGGGACCGGGGAGCTGTTTTTT.

Remarks on this clonotype: A read error is possible here, since a much larger clone lies one base away. In nucleotides, the CDR3 is TGTGCCAGCAGTCCCACAGCGGTGGACAATGAGCAGTTCTTC. It codes for CASSPTAVDNEQFF. The J gene is TRBJ2-1, the V gene TRBV6-1; weak D call: TRBD2 (5 bases). Germline assignment: CDR1 MNHNS and CDR2 SASEGT. V lost 5 bases and J 5 bases, leaving 13 bases between the germline ends. This CDR3 has 14 amino acids.

Many counts were recorded for this clonotype. The chain recombines TRBV4-1 with TRBJ2-1, with 9 bases identical to TRBD2. V lost 1 base and J lost 9; bases outside the gene matches: 7. The CDR3 runs 15 residues. Germline V lookup: CDR1 MGHRA, CDR2 YSYEKL. CDR3 protein: CASSQGAGGGSEQFF. The CDR3 DNA reads as TGCGCCAGCAGCCAAGGTGCGGGGGGGGGATCTGAGCAGTTCTTC.

This clonotype was picked up many times. The chain is built from TRBV3-1 and TRBJ2-3, with a possible D match to TRBD2 (5 bases). V was trimmed by 0 bases and J by 2 bases, leaving 12 bases between them. The CDR3 runs to 16 residues. Germline V lookup: CDR1 LGHDT, CDR2 YNNKEL (reference sequence). In DNA, the CDR3 is TGTGCCAGCAGCCAAGATAAGTTAGCGCTCACAGATACGCAGTATTTT. It translates to CASSQDKLALTDTQYF.

This clonotype was observed at least ten times. The chain links TRBV3-1 to TRBJ1-5; D gene unclear. The CDR3 sequence is 14 residues long. Germline V CDR1 and CDR2: LGHDT, YNNKEL (reference sequence). V was cut by 2 bases and J by 1 base, with 6 bases left in between. For the CDR3, the DNA is TGTGCCAGCAGCCAACATAGGAGCAATCAGCCCCAGCATTTT. Encoded protein: CASSQHRSNQPQHF.

The chain carries TRBV28 and TRBJ1-5; D is ambiguous. The germline gives CDR1 MDHEN, CDR2 SYDVKM. V was cut by 3 bases and J by 7 bases, with 13 bases left in between. This CDR3 has 14 amino acids. The DNA of the CDR3 is TGTGCCAGCAGTTTGAGGATGGGGTTACAGCCCCAGCATTTT. Its translation: CASSLRMGLQPQHF.

This clonotype was counted many times. The gene calls are TRBV12-3 or TRBV12-4 and TRBJ2-5, with no clear D. Trimming stripped 5 bases from V and 1 base from J, with 2 bases between. CDR3 length: 11 amino acids. The CDR3 DNA sequence: TGTGCCAGCAGTACCCAAGAGACCCAGTACTTC. Its protein product is CASSTQETQYF.

Points on this clonotype: A much larger clone differs from this one at a single base, so this may be a read error. The V call is TRBV6-2 or TRBV6-3, the J call TRBJ1-1, with 7 bases lining up with TRBD1. This CDR3 is 13 amino acids long. The germline V gene encodes CDR1 MNHEY and CDR2 SVGEGT. The DNA for the CDR3 is TGTACCAGCACTCGACAGGGCTTGGCTGAAGCTTTCTTT. It specifies CTSTRQGLAEAFF.

This clonotype was detected many times. The chain is built from TRBV6-2 or TRBV6-3 and TRBJ1-5; no firm D call. The CDR3 has 15 residues. Trimming took off 2 bases at V and 6 bases at J, with 14 bases between the two ends. Germline V CDR1 and CDR2: MNHEY, SVGEGT. The CDR3 nucleotides are TGTGCCAGCAGTTACGAGGCAGCCCCGAGTCAGCCCCAGCATTTT. Its translation is CASSYEAAPSQPQHF.

This clonotype has more than one count but fewer than ten. This chain links TRBV4-3 with TRBJ2-3, with 10 positions matching TRBD2. This CDR3 is built from 18 residues. CDR1 is LGHNA, CDR2 YSLEER, per germline. Unmatched junction bases numbered 9, after V lost 0 bases and J lost 3 bases. The CDR3 loop reads CASSQDLLLAGDTDTQYF. The CDR3 coding sequence is TGCGCCAGCAGCCAAGATTTGTTGCTAGCGGGAGATACAGATACGCAGTATTTT.

This clonotype came up a few times. At one end the junction does not follow the germline gene, possibly because of a read error. V and J are TRBV5-6 and TRBJ2-5; 10 bases are shared with TRBD2. There are 15 residues in the CDR3. Germline CDR1 SGHDT, CDR2 YYEEEE. In nucleotides, the CDR3 is TGTGCCAGCAGCTTGCTAGCGGGGGACCAAGAGATCCAGTACTTC. Translated: CASSLLAGDQEIQYF.

In its sample, this clonotype was seen a few times. As DNA, the CDR3 is TGTGCCAGCAGCTTAGAGTCGGGCAGGGGCGACTACGAGCAGTACTTC. Protein product: CASSLESGRGDYEQYF. The chain carries TRBV13 and TRBJ2-7, with a weak D call TRBD1 (6 bases). Trimming removed 1 base from V and 3 bases from J, with 16 bases in between. From germline, CDR1 is PRHDT and CDR2 FYEKMQ (reference sequence). The CDR3 is made up of 16 amino acids.

The gene calls are TRBV20-1 and TRBJ1-1, with D maybe TRBD1 (5 bases). V gave up 4 bases and J gave up 4 bases, with 13 bases separating them. CDR1 is DFQATT and CDR2 is SNEGSKA in the germline V gene (reference sequence). This CDR3 has 13 residues. As DNA, the CDR3 is TGCAGTGCTAATCCTAGGGACGGCACTGAAGCTTTCTTT. Translated, it gives CSANPRDGTEAFF.

This clonotype has a count of ten or more. The gene calls are TRBV9 and TRBJ2-7; 7 bases agree with TRBD2. V lost 3 bases and J lost 0; bases outside the gene matches: 6. In germline, CDR1 is SGDLS, CDR2 YYNGEE. The CDR3 loop spans 15 amino acids. CDR3: CASSATSASSYEQYF. In DNA, the CDR3 is TGTGCCAGCAGCGCAACTAGCGCCAGCTCCTACGAGCAGTACTTC. Full variable domain (remainder filled in from reference TRBV9 and TRBJ2-7): DSGVTQTPKHLITATGQRVTLRCSPRSGDLSVYWYQQSLDQGLQFLIQYYNGEERAKGNILERFSAQQFPDLHSELNLSSLELGDSALYFCASSATSASSYEQYFGPGTRLTVT.

In the case of this clonotype: A much larger clone is a single base away; this may be a read error. J is TRBJ2-7 and V is TRBV20-1, with a tentative D call TRBD2 (5 bases). Germline loops: CDR1 DFQATT, CDR2 SNEGSKA (reference sequence). The CDR3 sequence is 10 residues long. The V end was cut by 7 bases, the J end by 3 bases, with 7 bases between. The CDR3 protein is CSVSGYEQYF. The CDR3 nucleotides read TGCAGTGTGAGCGGCTACGAGCAGTACTTC.